The rows below give T cell receptor beta chains drawn from one sample of a study of cytotoxic CD8 clonotypes in ibrutinib-treated CLL. Measured with immunoSEQ multiplex PCR; TCRdb has only the in-frame clones, and not every one. Among about 97,000 clones, roughly three quarters were seen once, and the ten largest hold 20% to 25%. The input for sequencing was PBMCs, taken after 24 months of ibrutinib treatment. These TCRs come from a human donor with chronic lymphocytic leukemia. Both conserved end residues are part of each CDR3. D genes are given only for firm matches. Not all rows give a size; the values are once, few, many and, for expanded clones, a class.

D,length,size,V,J,CDR3,DNA
NA,14,NA,TRBV6-1,TRBJ2-6,CASSVNVGANVLTF,TGTGCCAGCAGCGTAAACGTGGGGGCCAACGTCCTGACTTTC
NA,12,NA,TRBV30,TRBJ1-3,CASGSSGNTIYF,TGTGCCTCGGGATCCTCTGGAAACACCATATATTTT
NA,15,NA,TRBV7-2,TRBJ2-3,CASRSTGLRGDTQYF,TGTGCCAGCAGGTCGACAGGTCTCCGGGGAGATACGCAGTATTTT
TRBD1,13,few,TRBV29-1,TRBJ1-3,CSARGNSGNTIYF,TGCAGCGCCAGGGGGAACTCTGGAAACACCATATATTTT
TRBD1,16,NA,TRBV5-1,TRBJ2-2,CASSQAGQGASGELFF,TGCGCCAGCAGCCAAGCCGGACAGGGGGCGTCCGGGGAGCTGTTTTTT
NA,15,NA,TRBV4-1,TRBJ1-5,CASSQDSLGNQPQHF,TGCGCCAGCAGCCAAGATTCGCTCGGAAATCAGCCCCAGCATTTT
NA,13,NA,TRBV19,TRBJ2-5,CASSRHQQETQYF,TGTGCCAGTAGTAGACACCAACAAGAGACCCAGTACTTC
TRBD1,14,NA,TRBV5-6,TRBJ1-2,CASSTGQGNHGYTF,TGTGCCAGCAGCACCGGACAGGGAAATCATGGCTACACCTTC
TRBD1,13,NA,TRBV29-1,TRBJ2-5,CSFSGTVQETQYF,TGCAGCTTCTCGGGGACAGTTCAAGAGACCCAGTACTTC
TRBD2,12,NA,TRBV5-1,TRBJ2-3,CASTGLAQTQYF,TGCGCCAGCACGGGACTAGCACAAACGCAGTATTTT
NA,16,NA,TRBV5-5,TRBJ2-6,CASSFSEVSGANVLTF,TGTGCCAGCAGCTTTTCGGAGGTATCTGGGGCCAACGTCCTGACTTTC
TRBD1,17,NA,TRBV27,TRBJ1-1,CASSLYRAGGLNTEAFF,TGTGCCAGCAGTTTATATCGGGCAGGGGGCTTGAACACTGAAGCTTTCTTT
TRBD1,16,NA,TRBV9,TRBJ2-1,CASSESRDRGPDEQFF,TGTGCCAGCAGCGAAAGCCGGGACAGGGGGCCCGATGAGCAGTTCTTC
TRBD2,18,NA,TRBV19,TRBJ2-2,CASSSAGRAGSRTGELFF,TGTGCCAGTAGTTCAGCCGGGAGGGCCGGAAGTCGCACCGGGGAGCTGTTTTTT
TRBD1,13,few,TRBV6-1,TRBJ1-2,CASSRQGALGYTF,TGTGCCAGCAGCAGACAGGGGGCCCTTGGCTACACCTTC
NA,14,NA,TRBV6-5,TRBJ1-3,CASSNSGSGNTIYF,TGTGCCAGCAGCAACAGCGGCTCTGGAAACACCATATATTTT
NA,15,NA,TRBV29-1,TRBJ1-4,CSVGRGAGTNEKLFF,TGCAGCGTTGGTCGGGGCGCAGGGACTAATGAAAAACTGTTTTTT
TRBD1,16,few,TRBV12-5,TRBJ1-2,CASGLTGQGGGYGYTF,TGTGCTAGTGGTTTGACGGGACAGGGAGGAGGCTATGGCTACACCTTC
NA,12,NA,TRBV6-5,TRBJ2-3,CASSRGTDTQYF,TGTGCCAGCAGTAGGGGTACAGATACGCAGTATTTT
TRBD2,17,few,TRBV9,TRBJ2-3,CASSEGRTSGSRDTQYF,TGTGCCAGCAGCGAGGGGAGGACTAGCGGGAGTAGAGATACGCAGTATTTT
NA,14,NA,TRBV28,TRBJ1-2,CASSWDTEHYGYTF,TGTGCCAGCAGTTGGGACACAGAGCACTATGGCTACACCTTC
NA,13,NA,TRBV29-1,TRBJ1-1,CSVSSPANTEAFF,TGCAGCGTCTCGAGCCCGGCAAACACTGAAGCTTTCTTT
TRBD1,15,NA,TRBV5-1,TRBJ2-3,CASSDRGAGTDTQYF,TGCGCCAGCAGCGACAGGGGGGCAGGCACAGATACGCAGTATTTT
NA,14,NA,TRBV14,TRBJ2-5,CASSQASVGETQYF,TGTGCCAGCAGCCAGGCCAGCGTAGGGGAGACCCAGTACTTC
TRBD2,14,NA,TRBV11-2,TRBJ2-7,CASTQRGSGNEQYF,TGTGCCAGCACCCAGCGGGGCTCTGGGAACGAGCAGTACTTC
TRBD1,16,NA,TRBV7-9,TRBJ2-5,CASSARTGGTGVTQYF,TGTGCCAGCAGCGCCCGGACAGGGGGTACAGGAGTGACCCAGTACTTC
TRBD1,15,NA,TRBV18,TRBJ2-3,CASSPPGQHRDTQYF,TGTGCCAGCTCACCACCGGGACAGCACAGGGATACGCAGTATTTT
TRBD1,16,NA,TRBV6-6,TRBJ1-2,CASSYRDFDRVDGYTF,TGTGCCAGCAGTTACAGGGACTTCGACAGGGTGGATGGCTACACCTTC
NA,15,NA,TRBV14,TRBJ2-7,CASSHLLSGQYEQYF,TGTGCCAGCAGCCACCTATTATCGGGACAATACGAGCAGTACTTC
NA,12,few,TRBV2,TRBJ2-3,CASSETGDTQYF,TGTGCCAGCAGTGAGACGGGAGATACGCAGTATTTT
NA,11,NA,TRBV5-1,TRBJ1-1,CASSYRNEAFF,TGCGCCAGCAGCTATAGAAATGAAGCTTTCTTT
NA,17,once,TRBV11-3,TRBJ1-1,CASSLLRRTPAGTEAFF,TGTGCCAGCAGCTTATTAAGAAGGACACCGGCGGGCACTGAAGCTTTCTTT
NA,13,NA,TRBV18,TRBJ2-4,CASSRQGGNIQYF,TGTGCCAGCTCACGACAGGGAGGTAACATTCAGTACTTC
NA,12,NA,TRBV30,TRBJ1-2,CAWNSENYGYTF,TGTGCCTGGAATTCAGAGAACTATGGCTACACCTTC